A single sample gave rise to the 10 T cell receptor beta chains below, sequenced in a study of blood T cells in healthy people across ages. A second PCR of roughly 7 to 11 cycles used a sample-barcoded 5' primer and a J-beta primer mix. TCRdb reprocessed the 5' RACE reads via MiXCR and lists one record per CDR3 protein. The data contain roughly 800,000 distinct CDR3 sequences, roughly 24% of them singletons. In addition, the sample was reused for a study of T cells of mothers and their children.

Sequencing was performed on blood. These receptors all come from a boy younger than 18 in good health.

The table lists this clonotype with many counts. The V and J genes are TRBV7-2 and TRBJ2-5; maybe TRBD1 (6 bases). V gave up 5 bases and J gave up 1 base, with 8 bases separating them. Germline values: CDR1 SGHTA, CDR2 FQGNSA. The CDR3 covers 13 residues. CDR3 coding DNA: TGTGCCAGCAGCAACAGGGTCCAAGAGACCCAGTACTTC. The encoded protein is CASSNRVQETQYF.

This chain connects TRBV29-1 to TRBJ2-5; D unclear. The V gene's germline CDR1 is SQVTM and CDR2 ANQGSEA. Trimming cost V 4 bases and J 3 bases, with 6 bases left between them. This CDR3 comprises 11 residues. Here the CDR3 DNA reads TGCAGCGTTGTCGAAGAAGAGACCCAGTACTTC. Translating gives CSVVEEETQYF.

This clonotype was seen a few times. The rearrangement joins TRBV2 to TRBJ1-2; D is possibly TRBD1 (6 bases). V was trimmed by 6 bases and J by 4 bases, leaving 9 bases between them. The CDR3 spans 12 residues. Germline V CDR1 and CDR2: SNHLY, FYNNEI. In nucleotides, the CDR3 is TGTGCCAGCAGAGGGGGGGTCTATGGCTACACCTTC. Translating it yields CASRGGVYGYTF.

There are a few counts of this clonotype. The chain combines TRBV11-2 with TRBJ2-1, with 10 bases matching TRBD2. The V and J ends lost 5 bases and 0 bases, in that order; junction bases with no gene match: 13. There are 19 residues in the CDR3. In germline, CDR1 is SGHAT, CDR2 FQNNGV. The CDR3 nucleotides are TGTGCCAGCAGCCCCCGACTAGCGGGCAACCTTTTCTCCTACAATGAGCAGTTCTTC. Its protein product is CASSPRLAGNLFSYNEQFF. Based on the CDR3 plus reference TRBV11-2 and TRBJ2-1, the full variable domain is EAGVAQSPRYKIIEKRQSVAFWCNPISGHATLYWYQQILGQGPKLLIQFQNNGVVDDSQLPKDRFSAERLKGVDSTLKIQPAKLEDSAVYLCASSPRLAGNLFSYNEQFFGPGTRLTVL.

In this sample, this clonotype turned up a few times. The chain uses TRBV24-1 and TRBJ2-7; TRBD1 matches at 9 bases. Trimming removed 4 bases from V and 5 bases from J; junction bases left unmatched: 2. This CDR3 spans 13 amino acids. Per the germline V gene, CDR1 is KGHDR and CDR2 is SFDVKD. The chain's CDR3 is CATSEGDRDEQYF. The DNA of the CDR3 is TGTGCCACCAGTGAAGGGGACAGGGACGAGCAGTACTTC.

Only a few counts were recorded for this clonotype. DNA of the CDR3: TGTGCCACCAGTACCGCAGATACGCAGTATTTT. Translating it yields CATSTADTQYF. The gene calls are TRBV24-1 and TRBJ2-3; D gene unclear. The CDR3 extends over 11 amino acids. V was trimmed by 6 bases and J by 4 bases, leaving 4 bases between them. Germline CDR1 reads KGHDR; CDR2 reads SFDVKD.

CDR3 in amino acids: CSVEGAATDTQYF. CDR3 nucleotide sequence: TGCAGCGTTGAAGGGGCGGCCACAGATACGCAGTATTTT. The chain couples TRBV29-1 to TRBJ2-3; D call uncertain. CDR3 length: 13 residues. The V and J ends lost 1 base and 2 bases respectively, with 7 bases between them. Germline loops: CDR1 SQVTM, CDR2 ANQGSEA.

This clonotype was observed a few times. The chain combines TRBV5-1 with TRBJ2-1; D possibly corresponds to TRBD1 (5 bases). Trimming removed 4 bases from V and 7 bases from J, with 27 bases in between. The CDR3 sequence is 18 residues long. CDR1 and CDR2 (germline): SGHRS, YFSETQ. The CDR3 is CASSPTPLTDDLGNEQFF. The CDR3 bases are TGCGCCAGCAGCCCTACCCCGCTGACAGATGACCTGGGAAATGAGCAGTTCTTC.

This clonotype was observed a few times. The chain combines TRBV7-9 with TRBJ2-5; maybe TRBD1 (5 bases). The DNA end is a closer match to TRBJ2-7, so the J assignment may be wrong. The germline gives CDR1 SEHNR, CDR2 FQNEAQ (reference sequence). CDR3 length: 14 amino acids. The CDR3, as DNA: TGTGCCAGCAGCTGGGGCCAGGCATCCTACGAGCAGTACTTC. Amino acid sequence: CASSWGQASYEQYF.

J is TRBJ1-1 and V is TRBV10-3; tentative D call: TRBD1 (5 bases). The V end lost 9 bases, the J end lost 4 bases, and 12 bases lay between the germline ends. The germline CDR1 and CDR2 sequences are ENHRY and SYGVKD. The CDR3 length is 12 residues. The CDR3 loop is CAIAGSGTEAFF. The CDR3 DNA reads TGTGCCATAGCAGGGTCCGGCACTGAAGCTTTCTTT.